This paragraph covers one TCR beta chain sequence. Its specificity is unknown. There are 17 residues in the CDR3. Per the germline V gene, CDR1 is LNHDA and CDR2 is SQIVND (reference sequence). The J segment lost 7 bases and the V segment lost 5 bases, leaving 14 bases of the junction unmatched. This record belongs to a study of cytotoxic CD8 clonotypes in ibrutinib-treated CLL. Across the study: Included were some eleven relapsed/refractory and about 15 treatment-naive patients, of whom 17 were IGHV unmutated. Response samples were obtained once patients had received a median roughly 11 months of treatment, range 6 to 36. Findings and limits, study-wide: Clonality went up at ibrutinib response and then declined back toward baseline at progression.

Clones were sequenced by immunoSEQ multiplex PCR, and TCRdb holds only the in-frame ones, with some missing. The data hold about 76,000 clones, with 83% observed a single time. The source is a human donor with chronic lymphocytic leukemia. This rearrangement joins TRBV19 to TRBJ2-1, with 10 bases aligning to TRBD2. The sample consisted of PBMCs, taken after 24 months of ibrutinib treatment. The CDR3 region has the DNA TGTGCCAGTAGTTCAGGACTAGCGGCACGCTCGGGGAATGAGCAGTTCTTC. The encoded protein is CASSSGLAARSGNEQFF.